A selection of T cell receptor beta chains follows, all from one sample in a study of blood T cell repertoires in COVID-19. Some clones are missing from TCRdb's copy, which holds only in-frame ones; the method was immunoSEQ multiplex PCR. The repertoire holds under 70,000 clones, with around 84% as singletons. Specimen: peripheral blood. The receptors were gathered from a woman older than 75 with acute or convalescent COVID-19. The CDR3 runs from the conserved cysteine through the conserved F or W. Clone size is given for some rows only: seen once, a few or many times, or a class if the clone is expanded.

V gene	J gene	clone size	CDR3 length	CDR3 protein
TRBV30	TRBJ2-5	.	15	CAWRETGGDLETQYF
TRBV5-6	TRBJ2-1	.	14	CASRPGLATGEQFF
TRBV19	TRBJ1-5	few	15	CASSVAGGGNQPQHF
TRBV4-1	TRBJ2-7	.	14	CASSSGTGAYEQYF
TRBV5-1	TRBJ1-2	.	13	CASSSYPSYGYTF
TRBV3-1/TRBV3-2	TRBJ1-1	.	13	CASSQGQGGPAFF
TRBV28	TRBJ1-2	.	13	CASSDSGNYGYTF
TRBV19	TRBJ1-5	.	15	CASTTGGAWNQPQHF
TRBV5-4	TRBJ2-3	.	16	CASSVRSPGGTDTQYF
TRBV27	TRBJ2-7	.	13	CASSPTGTYEQYF
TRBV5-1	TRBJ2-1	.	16	CASSLVAGGTYNEQFF
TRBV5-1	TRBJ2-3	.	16	CASSLLAGESTDTQYF
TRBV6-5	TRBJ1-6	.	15	CASSSPTDARSPLHF
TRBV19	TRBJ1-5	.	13	CASSVQGFQPQHF
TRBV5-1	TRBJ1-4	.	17	CASSLTGQIATNEKLFF
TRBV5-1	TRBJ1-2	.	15	CASSLLTGGDYGYTF
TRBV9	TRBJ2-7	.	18	CASSVEASGGLNGLEQYF
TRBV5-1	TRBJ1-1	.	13	CASSNDRGAEAFF
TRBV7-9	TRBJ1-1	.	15	CASNIDRPMNTEAFF
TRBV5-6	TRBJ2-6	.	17	CASSSGQGKPGANVLTF
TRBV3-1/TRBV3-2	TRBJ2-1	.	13	CASSQGRGDEQFF
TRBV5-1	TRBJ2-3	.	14	CASSLVQNTDTQYF
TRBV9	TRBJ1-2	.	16	CASSVGSAKANYGYTF
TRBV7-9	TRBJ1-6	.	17	CASSLSGGKSYNSPLHF
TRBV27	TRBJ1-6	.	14	CASSEDRYRSPLHF
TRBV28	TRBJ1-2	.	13	CASSLPTGGGYTF
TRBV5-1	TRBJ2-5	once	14	CASSLTSGEETQYF